The present T cell receptor (beta chain) was sequenced within a study of metastatic and nonmetastatic thyroid tumors. Study-wide background: Repertoire data that came from the blood and tumor or nodule tissue of malignant and benign thyroid patients were compared. Study-wide results and limits: As reported, TCR beta diversity in blood and tumor was significantly higher in malignant thyroid tumors than in benign nodules.

Original analysis: The study took CDR3 differences across clinicopathological groups and made a distant-metastasis classifier for papillary thyroid cancer from them. TCRdb reprocessed the PCR reads via MiXCR. V and J calls and clone size were set by TCRdb, not the authors. This sample has approximately 40,000 clones, with less than 25% found just once. The entire patient cohort was treatment-naive prior to thyroid surgery. Ten or more counts support this clone. The target antigen is unknown. What was sequenced was blood. The clonotype was recovered from a female donor with papillary thyroid cancer or a benign thyroid nodule (not recorded which). Some clones in this sample may be carry-over from other donors' samples.

The CDR3 is CASSLVQGNTEAFF. CDR3 DNA sequence: TGCGCCAGCAGCTTGGTGCAGGGAAACACTGAAGCTTTCTTT. This sequence joins TRBV5-1 and TRBJ1-1; D perhaps matches TRBD1 (5 bases). Trimming stripped 0 bases from V and 2 bases from J, with 8 bases between. There are 14 residues in the CDR3. Germline V gene data show CDR1 as SGHRS and CDR2 as YFSETQ.